The next 21 T cell receptor beta chains were all read from a single sample in a study of blood T cell repertoires in COVID-19. Profiling relied on immunoSEQ multiplex PCR, and the TCRdb table lists in-frame clones only, not all of them. This table holds 250,000 to 300,000 clones, about 90% found once. Sequences were obtained from PBMCs or T cells enriched from blood (not recorded which). All receptors derive from a woman aged 60 to 75 who had recovered from COVID-19.

The rearrangement joins TRBV19 to TRBJ2-1, with TRBD1 matching 7 bases. This CDR3 comprises 16 residues. V lost 6 bases to trimming and J lost 14 bases; unmatched junction nucleotides: 22. The germline V gene has CDR1 LNHDA and CDR2 SQIVND (reference sequence). The CDR3 spells CASSSQLGVWTGEEFF. The DNA of the CDR3 is TGTGCCAGTAGCAGCCAACTCGGGGTCTGGACAGGTGAAGAGTTCTTC.

The chain is built from TRBV9 and TRBJ1-2, with 9 bases lining up with TRBD1. The CDR3 has 18 amino acids. The junction had 16 bases not matched to a gene; V was cut back by 3 bases and J by 4 bases. The germline V gene encodes CDR1 SGDLS and CDR2 YYNGEE. As DNA, the CDR3 is TGTGCCAGCAGCGCCGGAGGACAGGGGATGGGGTGGGGCTATGGCTACACCTTC. This codes for CASSAGGQGMGWGYGYTF.

V and J are TRBV10-2 and TRBJ2-7; weak D call: TRBD2 (5 bases). V was shortened by 5 bases and J by 1 base, with 9 bases between the two germline ends. CDR3 length: 13 amino acids. The germline CDR1 and CDR2 sequences are WSHSY and SAAADI. The CDR3 sequence: CASSWTGSYEQYF. The CDR3 DNA sequence: TGCGCCAGCAGTTGGACTGGGTCCTACGAGCAGTACTTC.

This clone appeared a single time. The chain recombines TRBV2 with TRBJ2-1; 8 nucleotides align to TRBD1. The CDR3 sequence is 15 residues long. V gave up 7 bases and J gave up 0 bases; unmatched junction bases: 5. Germline V gives CDR1 SNHLY, CDR2 FYNNEI. The DNA of the CDR3 is TGTGCCAGCACCTTACAGGGGGGCTCCTACAATGAGCAGTTCTTC. It is translated as CASTLQGGSYNEQFF.

This clone was counted once. This chain connects TRBV29-1 to TRBJ2-7; TRBD1 matches 9 bases. Germline values: CDR1 SQVTM, CDR2 ANQGSEA. Trimming took 3 bases from V and 5 from J; bases not matched to a gene: 5. The CDR3 is made up of 13 amino acids. The CDR3, as DNA: TGCAGCGTTGAGGGGACAGGGTTGGACGAGCAGTACTTC. Translated, it gives CSVEGTGLDEQYF.

V is TRBV7-9 and J is TRBJ1-2; D uncertain. This CDR3 has 13 amino acids. V shed 0 bases and J shed 6 bases, with 8 bases lying between them. Germline lookup yields CDR1 SEHNR and CDR2 FQNEAQ (reference sequence). The CDR3 sequence is CASSLAAQDGYTF. CDR3 bases: TGTGCCAGCAGCTTAGCCGCGCAGGATGGCTACACCTTC.

The V and J genes are TRBV30 and TRBJ2-3; D is ambiguous. The CDR3 runs to 14 residues. V was trimmed by 5 bases and J by 2 bases, leaving 14 bases between them. From germline, CDR1 is GTSNPN and CDR2 SVGIG (reference sequence). CDR3 region: CAWGPGSSTDTQYF. In nucleotides, the CDR3 is TGTGCCTGGGGCCCGGGTTCTTCCACAGATACGCAGTATTTT. The entire variable domain, with the rest obtained from reference TRBV30 and TRBJ2-3, is as follows: SQTIHQWPATLVQPVGSPLSLECTVEGTSNPNLYWYRQAAGRGLQLLFYSVGIGQISSEVPQNLSASRPQDRQFILSSKKLLLSDSGFYLCAWGPGSSTDTQYFGPGTRLTVL.

The chain employs TRBV9 and TRBJ2-7, with TRBD1 matching 9 bases. The CDR3 sequence is 15 residues long. Germline V gene data show CDR1 as SGDLS and CDR2 as YYNGEE. The ends lost 4 bases at V and 1 base at J; junction bases unmatched: 6. The CDR3 nucleotides read TGTGCCAGCAGCCCCCAAGGGACAGGGTCCTACGAGCAGTACTTC. It is translated as CASSPQGTGSYEQYF.

The chain uses TRBV19 and TRBJ1-3, with TRBD1 as a possible D gene (5 bases). The length of the CDR3 is 14 residues. Germline V gene lookup returns CDR1 LNHDA and CDR2 SQIVND (reference sequence). V was pared by 1 base and J by 4 bases, with 8 bases between. This chain's CDR3 is CASSIAGSGNTIYF. In DNA form, the CDR3 reads TGTGCCAGTAGTATAGCAGGGTCCGGAAACACCATATATTTT.

The rearrangement uses TRBV25-1 and TRBJ2-1, with 11 bases that match TRBD2. This CDR3 has 17 amino acids. Germline-derived CDR1 and CDR2 are MGHDK and SYGVNS. The V segment lost 0 bases and the J segment 5 bases; nucleotides outside the gene matches: 6. Written as DNA, the CDR3 is TGTGCCAGCAGTGAATATATTAGTAGCGGGGGGGACAATGAGCAGTTCTTC. Protein product: CASSEYISSGGDNEQFF.

The chain carries TRBV11-2 and TRBJ2-2; 8 bases line up with TRBD2. From germline, CDR1 is SGHAT and CDR2 FQNNGV. This CDR3 has 16 residues. The ends lost 1 base at V and 7 bases at J; junction bases unmatched: 8. In nucleotides, the CDR3 is TGTGCCAGCAGCTTAGGTAGCGGGATTGTGGTCGGGGAGCTGTTTTTT. Translation gives CASSLGSGIVVGELFF.

The chain carries TRBV24-1 and TRBJ2-3; D is ambiguous. Per the germline V gene, CDR1 is KGHDR and CDR2 is SFDVKD. This CDR3 spans 13 amino acids. Trimming shortened V by 1 base and J by 6 bases, and 7 bases separated the two germline ends. CDR3: CATSDLLQDTQYF. The CDR3 DNA reads TGTGCCACCAGTGATTTATTACAGGATACGCAGTATTTT.

The rearrangement uses TRBV28 and TRBJ1-3; no clear D gene. Trimming pared 6 bases from V and 0 bases from J, leaving 15 bases between. CDR3 length equals 16 residues. Germline V gives CDR1 MDHEN, CDR2 SYDVKM. As DNA, the CDR3 is TGTGCCAGCAGCCTTACCGACACCGCCTCTGGAAACACCATATATTTT. Its translation is CASSLTDTASGNTIYF.

This sequence joins TRBV14 and TRBJ2-7, with 8 bases fitting TRBD1. V lost 0 bases and J lost 3; bases outside the gene matches: 4. The CDR3 covers 15 residues. In germline, CDR1 is SGHDN, CDR2 FVKESK. CDR3 DNA sequence: TGTGCCAGCAGCCAAGAAGGGGGACAGGTCTACGAGCAGTACTTC. Residues: CASSQEGGQVYEQYF.

The chain carries TRBV30 and TRBJ1-2; D call uncertain. This CDR3 has 10 amino acids. Trimming shortened V by 5 bases and J by 6 bases, and 7 bases separated the two germline ends. Per germline, CDR1 GTSNPN and CDR2 SVGIG (reference sequence). CDR3 in DNA: TGTGCCTGGGGAACAGATGGCTACACCTTC. Residues: CAWGTDGYTF.

V and J are TRBV18 and TRBJ1-2; D gene uncertain. Trimming left V 4 bases short and J 2 bases short, with 5 bases between. This CDR3 has 12 amino acids. CDR1 and CDR2 from the germline V gene are KGHSH and LQKENI. CDR3 DNA sequence: TGTGCCAGCTCACTGAGGAACTATGGCTACACCTTC. This codes for CASSLRNYGYTF.

The chain has TRBV28 and TRBJ2-1; D uncertain. Germline V lookup: CDR1 MDHEN, CDR2 SYDVKM. The CDR3 has 14 amino acids. V was shortened by 0 bases and J by 6 bases, with 9 bases between the two germline ends. The CDR3 reads CASSLWLVRNEQFF. The CDR3 DNA is TGTGCCAGCAGTTTATGGCTAGTCCGCAATGAGCAGTTCTTC.

The V gene is TRBV19, the J gene TRBJ2-1; 7 bases line up with TRBD1. Per the germline V gene, CDR1 is LNHDA and CDR2 is SQIVND (reference sequence). CDR3 size: 15 residues. After removal of 10 bases from V and 6 bases from J, the junction contained 15 bases not matched to a gene. The CDR3 nucleotides read TGTGCCATCTCCTCCCGGGACAGCCTTCTCAATGAGCAGTTCTTC. Its translation: CAISSRDSLLNEQFF.

The chain carries TRBV5-5 and TRBJ2-3; D call uncertain. The CDR3 is 14 amino acids. Germline assignment: CDR1 SGHKS and CDR2 YYEKEE (reference sequence). Deletions cut 2 bases from V and 1 base from J, with 8 bases between. The CDR3 DNA is TGTGCCAGCAGCTTCCCGGCGGGCACAGATACGCAGTATTTT. Encoded protein: CASSFPAGTDTQYF.

The genes are TRBV28 and TRBJ2-1; TRBD1 aligns across 9 bases. The CDR3 spans 15 residues. CDR1 is MDHEN, CDR2 SYDVKM, per germline. Trimming at V came to 3 bases and at J to 6 bases, leaving 6 bases not matched to a gene. CDR3 amino acids: CASSFFRQGVNEQFF. The CDR3 nucleotides are TGTGCCAGCAGTTTCTTTCGACAGGGGGTCAATGAGCAGTTCTTC.

The chain carries TRBV2 and TRBJ2-1; tentative D call: TRBD2 (5 bases). Deletions cut 0 bases from V and 6 bases from J, with 15 bases between. The CDR3 is 16 amino acids. CDR1 and CDR2 (germline): SNHLY, FYNNEI. The CDR3 sequence: CASSEARRSGFNEQFF. CDR3 DNA sequence: TGTGCCAGCAGTGAAGCGCGGAGGTCCGGTTTCAATGAGCAGTTCTTC. Variable domain in full (rest from reference TRBV2 and TRBJ2-1): EPEVTQTPSHQVTQMGQEVILRCVPISNHLYFYWYRQILGQKVEFLVSFYNNEISEKSEIFDDQFSVERPDGSNFTLKIRSTKLEDSAMYFCASSEARRSGFNEQFFGPGTRLTVL.